The clone carrying this T cell receptor beta chain was found once. No antigen is known for it. Produced via immunoSEQ multiplex PCR; TCRdb's table is partial and in-frame only. The sample includes about 92,000 clones, 70% to 90% of them seen just once. This specimen comes from a study of T cell responses to AZD1222 COVID-19 vaccine. On the study more broadly: Researchers grouped second doses given at about 4 or about 12 weeks into one pool. General study points: Reportedly, nearly half of unique spike TCRs recognized epitopes outside B.1.351/B.1.1.7 mutations. There were repertoire samples only from the period after the peak T cell response. Baseline serostatus was positive in only a handful of AZD1222 recipients.

CDR1 is SGHAT and CDR2 is FQDESV in the germline V gene (reference sequence). The CDR3 spans 15 residues. Deletions cut 5 bases from V and 5 bases from J, with 17 bases between. This chain uses TRBV11-1 with TRBJ2-3; possible D gene TRBD1, 5 bases. Sequencing was performed on peripheral blood, taken on day 0 of AZD1222 vaccination. This TCR was recovered from an adult in good health. The CDR3 is CASSPADRARDTQYF. CDR3 in DNA: TGTGCCAGCAGCCCCGCAGACAGAGCCCGAGATACGCAGTATTTT.